These T cell receptor beta chains were read from a single sample in a study of T-cell memory formation after mild COVID-19. TCRdb called the 5' RACE reads again in MiXCR, with one record for every CDR3 protein. The data contain hundreds of thousands of distinct CDR3 sequences, over 13% of them singletons. Sequences were obtained from PBMCs or a T cell subset sorted from them (not recorded which). The receptors originated from a man aged 18-30 years who had mild COVID-19 (a few samples of this study predate the infection). Cell type and time point are not known. Both conserved end residues are part of each CDR3. The D gene is left open where the match is weak. Not every row has a clone size; where given, it reads once, few, many or a size class.

d_call: TRBD1
v_call: TRBV7-2
j_call: TRBJ2-5
clone_size: .
cdr3_nt: TGTGCCAGCAGCTACCGGGACAGCCCAGAGACCCAGTACTTC
cdr3_aa: CASSYRDSPETQYF

d_call: .
v_call: TRBV28
j_call: TRBJ2-2
clone_size: .
cdr3_nt: TGTGCCAGCAGTCTACAACTGACCAGTACCGGGGAGCTGTTTTTT
cdr3_aa: CASSLQLTSTGELFF

d_call: TRBD1
v_call: TRBV6-2/TRBV6-3
j_call: TRBJ2-7
clone_size: .
cdr3_nt: TGTGCCAGCAGGTCGACAGGGGTTACCTACGAGCAGTACTTC
cdr3_aa: CASRSTGVTYEQYF

d_call: TRBD1
v_call: TRBV6-2/TRBV6-3
j_call: TRBJ2-1
clone_size: .
cdr3_nt: TGTGCCAGCAGCGACACAGGGGCCGCTTACAATGAGCAGTTCTTC
cdr3_aa: CASSDTGAAYNEQFF

d_call: TRBD2
v_call: TRBV6-5
j_call: TRBJ2-5
clone_size: few
cdr3_nt: TGTGCCAGCAGTTACTCGGGCGGGGGGTACCAAGAGACCCAGTACTTC
cdr3_aa: CASSYSGGGYQETQYF

d_call: .
v_call: TRBV5-1
j_call: TRBJ1-3
clone_size: few
cdr3_nt: TGCGCCAGCAGCCTGGAGGGTCTGGACACCATATATTTT
cdr3_aa: CASSLEGLDTIYF

d_call: TRBD1
v_call: TRBV5-1
j_call: TRBJ2-5
clone_size: many
cdr3_nt: TGCGCCAGCGCACTCGGGACAGGGGTCGTTGAGACCCAGTACTTC
cdr3_aa: CASALGTGVVETQYF

d_call: .
v_call: TRBV7-9
j_call: TRBJ1-2
clone_size: few
cdr3_nt: TGTGCCAGCAGCTCCGGGACCGTAATGGGGTATGGCTACACCTTC
cdr3_aa: CASSSGTVMGYGYTF

d_call: .
v_call: TRBV10-2
j_call: TRBJ1-5
clone_size: .
cdr3_nt: TGCGCCAGCAGTGATGCTGGCCTATACAATCAGCCCCAGCATTTT
cdr3_aa: CASSDAGLYNQPQHF

d_call: TRBD1
v_call: TRBV5-5
j_call: TRBJ2-1
clone_size: .
cdr3_nt: TGTGCCAGCAGTAGGACAGGGGTCGGTGAGCAGTTCTTC
cdr3_aa: CASSRTGVGEQFF

d_call: TRBD1
v_call: TRBV20-1
j_call: TRBJ2-3
clone_size: .
cdr3_nt: TGCAGTGCTAGAGATCCGGGACAGGGCTCAGATACGCAGTATTTT
cdr3_aa: CSARDPGQGSDTQYF

d_call: .
v_call: TRBV7-9
j_call: TRBJ1-1
clone_size: many
cdr3_nt: TGTGCCAGCAGCATCTTATCGAACACTGAAGCTTTCTTT
cdr3_aa: CASSILSNTEAFF

d_call: TRBD1
v_call: TRBV12-3/TRBV12-4
j_call: TRBJ1-1
clone_size: .
cdr3_nt: TGTGCCAGCACATTGTCGAGACAGGGTGAAGCTTTCTTT
cdr3_aa: CASTLSRQGEAFF

d_call: .
v_call: TRBV4-1
j_call: TRBJ2-1
clone_size: .
cdr3_nt: TGCGCCAGCAGCCATAGAGGGGGGAGCAATGAGCAGTTCTTC
cdr3_aa: CASSHRGGSNEQFF

d_call: .
v_call: TRBV7-6
j_call: TRBJ2-5
clone_size: .
cdr3_nt: TGTGCCAGCAGCGCGATCCAAGAGACCCAGTACTTC
cdr3_aa: CASSAIQETQYF

d_call: .
v_call: TRBV28
j_call: TRBJ2-1
clone_size: few
cdr3_nt: TGTGCCAGCAGTTCGGCGGTGGACACTGCAATTGAGCAGTTCTTC
cdr3_aa: CASSSAVDTAIEQFF

d_call: TRBD1
v_call: TRBV20-1
j_call: TRBJ1-1
clone_size: .
cdr3_nt: TGCAGTGCTAGTGGACAGGGGACTGAAGCTTTCTTT
cdr3_aa: CSASGQGTEAFF

d_call: .
v_call: TRBV10-3
j_call: TRBJ1-2
clone_size: many
cdr3_nt: TGTGCCACCCAGAGAGGAGACGGGACGGGGGGCGTCGGCTACACCTTC
cdr3_aa: CATQRGDGTGGVGYTF

d_call: TRBD1
v_call: TRBV6-2/TRBV6-3
j_call: TRBJ2-2
clone_size: many
cdr3_nt: TGTGCCAGCAGTACAGGGACAGGGGAAACCGGGGAGCTGTTTTTT
cdr3_aa: CASSTGTGETGELFF

d_call: .
v_call: TRBV6-1
j_call: TRBJ1-1
clone_size: .
cdr3_nt: TGTGCCAGCAGTGATCGGGGTAGAGGGAACACTGAAGCTTTCTTT
cdr3_aa: CASSDRGRGNTEAFF

d_call: .
v_call: TRBV6-6
j_call: TRBJ2-1
clone_size: few
cdr3_nt: TGTGCCAGCAGCCCCAGGGTCTTATCGGGCAATGAGCAGTTCTTC
cdr3_aa: CASSPRVLSGNEQFF

d_call: TRBD1
v_call: TRBV7-2
j_call: TRBJ2-5
clone_size: many
cdr3_nt: TGTGCCAGCAGCTTAGCGACAGGGTCTAGGGAGACCCAGTACTTC
cdr3_aa: CASSLATGSRETQYF

d_call: .
v_call: TRBV7-2
j_call: TRBJ2-1
clone_size: .
cdr3_nt: TGTGCCAGCAGACCCCCCGGGAGTCCGTCCTACAATGAGCAGTTCTTC
cdr3_aa: CASRPPGSPSYNEQFF

d_call: .
v_call: TRBV11-2
j_call: TRBJ2-3
clone_size: few
cdr3_nt: TGTGCCAGCAGCTTAGATCTTTCAGATACGCAGTATTTT
cdr3_aa: CASSLDLSDTQYF

d_call: .
v_call: TRBV4-1
j_call: TRBJ2-3
clone_size: .
cdr3_nt: TGCGCCAGCAGCCAAGGTTTACCCACAGATACGCAGTATTTT
cdr3_aa: CASSQGLPTDTQYF

d_call: .
v_call: TRBV7-9
j_call: TRBJ2-2
clone_size: few
cdr3_nt: TGTGCCAGCTTGAACCGGACAGTTAACACCGGGGAGCTGTTTTTT
cdr3_aa: CASLNRTVNTGELFF

d_call: TRBD2
v_call: TRBV12-3/TRBV12-4
j_call: TRBJ2-5
clone_size: .
cdr3_nt: TGTGCCAGCAGTTCGACCGGGACTAGCGGGGGACAGACCCAGTACTTC
cdr3_aa: CASSSTGTSGGQTQYF

d_call: .
v_call: TRBV7-3
j_call: TRBJ2-2
clone_size: few
cdr3_nt: TGTGCCAGCAGCTATGCAATCGACCAAATGGGAATCACCGGGGAGCTGTTTTTT
cdr3_aa: CASSYAIDQMGITGELFF

d_call: TRBD1
v_call: TRBV4-1
j_call: TRBJ2-5
clone_size: .
cdr3_nt: TGCGCCAGCAGCCAAGAAACACAGGGGGACGGGACCCAGTACTTC
cdr3_aa: CASSQETQGDGTQYF

d_call: TRBD2
v_call: TRBV6-5
j_call: TRBJ2-1
clone_size: few
cdr3_nt: TGTGCCAGCAGTTACTCCCCGACTAGCGGCAATGAGCAGTTCTTC
cdr3_aa: CASSYSPTSGNEQFF

d_call: .
v_call: TRBV20-1
j_call: TRBJ2-5
clone_size: .
cdr3_nt: TGCAGTGCTAAAACCGGGACGCCCCGGGGGTGGGAGACCCAGTACTTC
cdr3_aa: CSAKTGTPRGWETQYF

d_call: TRBD1
v_call: TRBV7-9
j_call: TRBJ1-5
clone_size: few
cdr3_nt: TGTGCCAGCAGCGAGGGTACAGGGGCTCAGCCCCAGCATTTT
cdr3_aa: CASSEGTGAQPQHF

d_call: TRBD2
v_call: TRBV5-6
j_call: TRBJ2-3
clone_size: .
cdr3_nt: TGTGCCAGCAGCTCCGGACTAGCTTACCAGTATTTT
cdr3_aa: CASSSGLAYQYF

d_call: .
v_call: TRBV7-9
j_call: TRBJ1-5
clone_size: .
cdr3_nt: TGTGCCAGCAGCTCGGACACCCCCAATCAGCCCCAGCATTTT
cdr3_aa: CASSSDTPNQPQHF

d_call: .
v_call: TRBV7-3
j_call: TRBJ2-3
clone_size: many
cdr3_nt: TGTGCCAGCAGCTTCGCCGGGGCAGATACGCAGTATTTT
cdr3_aa: CASSFAGADTQYF

d_call: .
v_call: TRBV29-1
j_call: TRBJ1-5
clone_size: .
cdr3_nt: TGCAGCGTTGGAGGTAGCAATCAGCCCCAGCATTTT
cdr3_aa: CSVGGSNQPQHF

d_call: TRBD2
v_call: TRBV3-1
j_call: TRBJ2-3
clone_size: .
cdr3_nt: TGTGCCAGCAGCCACCTAGCGGGGGCGTCCGGTCATACGCAGTATTTT
cdr3_aa: CASSHLAGASGHTQYF

d_call: .
v_call: TRBV12-3/TRBV12-4
j_call: TRBJ2-2
clone_size: many
cdr3_nt: TGTGCCAGCAGTCCTTCAACCGGGGAGCTGTTTTTT
cdr3_aa: CASSPSTGELFF

d_call: .
v_call: TRBV4-1
j_call: TRBJ2-7
clone_size: .
cdr3_nt: TGCGCCAGCAGCCAAGAACCCACCGTCGCCTACGAGCAGTACTTC
cdr3_aa: CASSQEPTVAYEQYF

d_call: .
v_call: TRBV7-2
j_call: TRBJ1-1
clone_size: .
cdr3_nt: TGTGCCAGCAGCATTGCGGGGGCTCCTGAAGCTTTCTTT
cdr3_aa: CASSIAGAPEAFF

d_call: .
v_call: TRBV4-3
j_call: TRBJ2-7
clone_size: few
cdr3_nt: TGCGCCAGCAGCCAAGAAAAGGGGCTGGGGTCCTACGAGCAGTACTTC
cdr3_aa: CASSQEKGLGSYEQYF

d_call: TRBD2
v_call: TRBV20-1
j_call: TRBJ2-2
clone_size: .
cdr3_nt: TGCAGTGCAGTTACGGGGGGTGCCGGGGAGCTGTTTTTT
cdr3_aa: CSAVTGGAGELFF

d_call: .
v_call: TRBV5-5
j_call: TRBJ2-1
clone_size: many
cdr3_nt: TGTGCCAGCAGCTATAGGATCGATGAGCAGTTCTTC
cdr3_aa: CASSYRIDEQFF

d_call: TRBD1
v_call: TRBV4-2
j_call: TRBJ2-1
clone_size: .
cdr3_nt: TGTGCCAGCAGCCAAGGGTCCGACAGGGGCATGACCAATGAGCAGTTCTTC
cdr3_aa: CASSQGSDRGMTNEQFF